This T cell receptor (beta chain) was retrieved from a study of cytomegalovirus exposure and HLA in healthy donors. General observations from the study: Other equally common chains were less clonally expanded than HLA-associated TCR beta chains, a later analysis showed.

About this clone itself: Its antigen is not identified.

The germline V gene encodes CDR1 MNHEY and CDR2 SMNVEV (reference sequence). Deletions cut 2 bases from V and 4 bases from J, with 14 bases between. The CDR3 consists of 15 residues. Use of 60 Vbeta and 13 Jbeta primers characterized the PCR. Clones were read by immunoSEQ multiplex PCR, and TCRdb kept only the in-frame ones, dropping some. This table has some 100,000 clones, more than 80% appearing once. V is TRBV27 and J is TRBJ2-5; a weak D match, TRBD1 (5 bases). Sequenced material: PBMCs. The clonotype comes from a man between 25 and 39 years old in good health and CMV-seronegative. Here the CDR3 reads CASSLIGPGLETQYF. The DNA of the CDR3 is TGTGCCAGCAGTTTAATCGGACCAGGGCTAGAGACCCAGTACTTC.